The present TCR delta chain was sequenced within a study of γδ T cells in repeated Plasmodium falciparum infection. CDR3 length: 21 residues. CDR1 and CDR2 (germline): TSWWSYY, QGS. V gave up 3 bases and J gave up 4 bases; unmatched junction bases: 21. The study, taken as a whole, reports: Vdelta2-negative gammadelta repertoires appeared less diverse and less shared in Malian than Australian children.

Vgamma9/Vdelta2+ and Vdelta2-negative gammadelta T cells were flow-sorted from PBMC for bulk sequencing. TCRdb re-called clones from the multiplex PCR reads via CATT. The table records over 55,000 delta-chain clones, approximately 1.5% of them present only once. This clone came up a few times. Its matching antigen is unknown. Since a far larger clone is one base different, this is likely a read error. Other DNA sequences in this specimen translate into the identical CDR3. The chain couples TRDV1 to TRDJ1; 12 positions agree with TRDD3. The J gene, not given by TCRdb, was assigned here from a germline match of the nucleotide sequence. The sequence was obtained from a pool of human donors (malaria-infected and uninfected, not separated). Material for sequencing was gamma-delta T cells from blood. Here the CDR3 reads CALGDFRLLLLTGGYRDKLIF. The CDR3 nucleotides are TGTGCTCTTGGGGATTTCCGTCTACTCCTTCTGACTGGGGGATACCGCGATAAACTCATCTTT.